Only a few counts were recorded for the clone carrying this T cell receptor (beta chain). Assay: immunoSEQ multiplex PCR; the TCRdb copy retains only in-frame clones and omits some. The sample includes tens of thousands of clones, approximately 80% of them seen just once. Trimming stripped 3 bases from V and 1 base from J, with 7 bases between. The CDR3 contains 13 residues. The germline V gene has CDR1 SNHLY and CDR2 FYNNEI. The data were obtained in a study of blood T cell repertoires in COVID-19. Study background: PBMCs, B-cell-depleted T cells, or T cells provided the cDNA or gDNA that made up the material.

The sequenced sample was peripheral blood. This TCR came from a man aged 55 to 69 with acute or convalescent COVID-19. This chain uses TRBV2 with TRBJ2-7; D is unresolved. The CDR3 DNA follows: TGTGCCAGCAGTGACTCAGGATCCTACGAGCAGTACTTC. Translating it yields CASSDSGSYEQYF.